This TCR beta chain stems from a study of control samples from healthy donors and cancer patients (dated by TCRdb to 2020 to 2021). Receptors were amplified or captured by the immunoSEQ multiplex PCR assay. Sourced from immuneACCESS, this table was stored by TCRdb with only in-frame sequences that have V and J called. A share of the clones is absent; for the studies checked, an unresolved V gene accounts for under half, and the remainder has no known explanation. The sample records some 96,000 clones, 85% to 95% of which are singletons. Roughly 8% of the sample is held by the ten biggest clonotypes. On this clone itself: It has no known antigen specificity. Base qualities are not provided; no much larger clone lies one nucleotide away.

The CDR3 spans 17 residues, from the cysteine through the phenylalanine. The read is trimmed to its CDR3 DNA, 51 bases read in frame from base 1. The germline V gene (reference sequence) provides CDR1 MNHEY and CDR2 SMNVEV. V is pruned by 6 bases and J by 2 bases, leaving 10 bases of the junction without a gene match. The sequence links TRBV27 to TRBJ2-1; 10 nucleotides in the junction match TRBD2. The sequencing input was blood. This receptor was obtained from a man aged 18 to 29 in good health. In nucleotide form, the sequence is TGTGCCAGCAGCCTAATTCTAGCGGGAGCAGCCTACAATGAGCAGTTCTTC. Its product reads: CASSLILAGAAYNEQFF.